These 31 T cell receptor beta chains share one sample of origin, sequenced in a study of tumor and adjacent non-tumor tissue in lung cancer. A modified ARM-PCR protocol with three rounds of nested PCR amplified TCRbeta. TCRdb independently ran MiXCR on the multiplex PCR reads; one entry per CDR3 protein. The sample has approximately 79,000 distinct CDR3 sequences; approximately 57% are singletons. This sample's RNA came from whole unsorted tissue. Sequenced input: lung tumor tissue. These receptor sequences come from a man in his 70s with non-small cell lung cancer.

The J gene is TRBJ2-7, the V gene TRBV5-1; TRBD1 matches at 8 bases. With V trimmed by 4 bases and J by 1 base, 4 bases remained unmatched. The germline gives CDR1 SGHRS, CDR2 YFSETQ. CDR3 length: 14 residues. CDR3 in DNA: TGCGCCAGCAGCCCCACAGGGGGATCCTACGAGCAGTACTTC. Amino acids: CASSPTGGSYEQYF.

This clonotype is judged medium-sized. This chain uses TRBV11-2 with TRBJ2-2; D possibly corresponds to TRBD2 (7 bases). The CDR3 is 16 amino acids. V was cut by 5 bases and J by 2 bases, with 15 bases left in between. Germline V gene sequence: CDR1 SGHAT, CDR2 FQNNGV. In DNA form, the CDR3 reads TGTGCCAGCAGCCCCCTGGGGGGGCTTAACACCGGGGAGCTGTTTTTT. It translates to CASSPLGGLNTGELFF.

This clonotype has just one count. The CDR3 reads CASSPTGQGTTYEQYF. The DNA for the CDR3 is TGTGCCAGCAGTCCCACAGGGCAGGGGACTACCTACGAGCAGTACTTC. The chain combines TRBV28 with TRBJ2-7; the D gene is possibly TRBD2 (7 bases). The CDR3 spans 16 residues. Trimming shortened V by 5 bases and J by 2 bases, and 19 bases separated the two germline ends. Germline loops: CDR1 MDHEN, CDR2 SYDVKM. Full variable domain (missing parts from reference TRBV28 and TRBJ2-7): DVKVTQSSRYLVKRTGEKVFLECVQDMDHENMFWYRQDPGLGLRLIYFSYDVKMKEKGDIPEGYSVSREKKERFSLILESASTNQTSMYLCASSPTGQGTTYEQYFGPGTRLTVT.

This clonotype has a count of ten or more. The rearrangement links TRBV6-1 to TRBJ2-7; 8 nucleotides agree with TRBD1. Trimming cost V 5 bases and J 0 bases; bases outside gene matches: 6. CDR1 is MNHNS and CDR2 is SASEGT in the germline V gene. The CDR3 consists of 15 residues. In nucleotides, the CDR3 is TGTGCCAGCAGTACCTTTGGGACAGGCTCCTACGAGCAGTACTTC. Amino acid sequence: CASSTFGTGSYEQYF.

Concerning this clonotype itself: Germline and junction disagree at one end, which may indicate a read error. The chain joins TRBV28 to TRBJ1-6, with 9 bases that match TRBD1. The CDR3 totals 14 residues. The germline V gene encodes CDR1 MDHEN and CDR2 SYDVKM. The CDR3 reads CASRVGQGFSPIHF. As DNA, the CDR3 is TGTGCCAGCAGGGTAGGACAGGGGTTTTCACCCATCCACTTT. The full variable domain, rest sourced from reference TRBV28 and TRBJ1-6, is DVKVTQSSRYLVKRTGEKVFLECVQDMDHENMFWYRQDPGLGLRLIYFSYDVKMKEKGDIPEGYSVSREKKERFSLILESASTNQTSMYLCASRVGQGFSPIHFGNGTRLTVT.

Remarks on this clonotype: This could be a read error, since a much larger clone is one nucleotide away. In nucleotides, the CDR3 is TGCAGCGTTATGCGTAGCGGGGTTAGCACAGATACGCAGTATTTT. Translated: CSVMRSGVSTDTQYF. J is TRBJ2-3 and V is TRBV29-1; 8 nucleotides match TRBD2. The CDR3 loop spans 15 amino acids. CDR1 and CDR2 from the germline V gene are SQVTM and ANQGSEA. V shed 5 bases and J 0 bases; nucleotides not matched to a gene: 7.

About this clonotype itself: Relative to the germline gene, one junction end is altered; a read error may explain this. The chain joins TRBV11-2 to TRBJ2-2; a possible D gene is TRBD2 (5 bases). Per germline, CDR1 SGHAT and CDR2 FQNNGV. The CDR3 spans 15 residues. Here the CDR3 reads CASSPPSLNTGKLFF. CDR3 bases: TGTGCCAGCAGCCCTCCTTCCCTGAACACCGGGAAGCTGTTTTTT. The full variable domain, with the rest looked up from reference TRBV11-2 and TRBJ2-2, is EAGVAQSPRYKIIEKRQSVAFWCNPISGHATLYWYQQILGQGPKLLIQFQNNGVVDDSQLPKDRFSAERLKGVDSTLKIQPAKLEDSAVYLCASSPPSLNTGKLFFGEGSRLTVL.

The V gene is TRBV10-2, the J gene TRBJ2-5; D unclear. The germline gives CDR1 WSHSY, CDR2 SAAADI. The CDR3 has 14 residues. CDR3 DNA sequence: TGCGCTAGCTCGGCCTTCAAACCTCAAGAGACCCAGTACTTC. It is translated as CASSAFKPQETQYF.

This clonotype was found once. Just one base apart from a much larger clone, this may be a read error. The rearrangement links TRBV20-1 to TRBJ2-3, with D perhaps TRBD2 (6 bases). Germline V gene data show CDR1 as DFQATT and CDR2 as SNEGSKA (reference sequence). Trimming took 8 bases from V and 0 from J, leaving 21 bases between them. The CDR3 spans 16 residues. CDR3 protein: CSTHTRSGTSTDTQYF. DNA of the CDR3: TGCAGTACGCATACTCGTAGCGGAACTAGCACAGATACGCAGTATTTT.

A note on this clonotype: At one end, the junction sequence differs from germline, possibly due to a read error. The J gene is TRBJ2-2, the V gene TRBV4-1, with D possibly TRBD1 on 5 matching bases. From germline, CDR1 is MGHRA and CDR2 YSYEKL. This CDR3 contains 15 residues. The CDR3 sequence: CASRQTGVNTGELFF. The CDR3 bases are TGCGCCAGCCGCCAAACAGGAGTGAACACCGGGGAGCTGTTTTTT.

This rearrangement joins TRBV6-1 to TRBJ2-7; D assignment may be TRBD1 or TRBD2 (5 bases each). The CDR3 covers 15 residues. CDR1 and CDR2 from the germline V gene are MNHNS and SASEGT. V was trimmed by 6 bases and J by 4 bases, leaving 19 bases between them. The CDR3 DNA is TGTGCCAGCAGACCAGGGACGGACGCGGCATACGAGCAGTACTTC. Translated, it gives CASRPGTDAAYEQYF.

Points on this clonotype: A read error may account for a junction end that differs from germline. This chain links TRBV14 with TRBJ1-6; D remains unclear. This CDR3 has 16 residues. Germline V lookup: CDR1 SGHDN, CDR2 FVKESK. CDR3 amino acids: CDSSQEWRYPNSLLHF. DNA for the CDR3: TGTGACAGCAGTCAAGAGTGGCGCTATCCTAATTCACTCCTCCACTTT.

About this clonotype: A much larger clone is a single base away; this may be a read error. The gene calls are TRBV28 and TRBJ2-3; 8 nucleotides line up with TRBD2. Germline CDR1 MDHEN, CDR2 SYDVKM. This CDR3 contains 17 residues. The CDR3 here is CASSPPRRAGVTDTKYF. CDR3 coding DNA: TGTGCCAGCAGTCCCCCTCGTCGAGCGGGAGTGACAGATACGAAGTATTTT.

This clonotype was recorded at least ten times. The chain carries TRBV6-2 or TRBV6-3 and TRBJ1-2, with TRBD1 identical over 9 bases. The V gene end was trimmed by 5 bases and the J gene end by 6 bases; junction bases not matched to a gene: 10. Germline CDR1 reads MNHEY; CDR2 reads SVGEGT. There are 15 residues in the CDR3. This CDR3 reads CASSAPDRGLHGYTF. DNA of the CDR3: TGTGCCAGCAGTGCTCCGGACAGGGGCCTCCATGGCTACACCTTC.

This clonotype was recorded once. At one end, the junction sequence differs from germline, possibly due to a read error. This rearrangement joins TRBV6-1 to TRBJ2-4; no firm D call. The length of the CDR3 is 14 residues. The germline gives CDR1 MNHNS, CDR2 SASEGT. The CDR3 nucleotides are TGTGCCAGCACCCCGGCGGCGACCAAAAACAGTCAGTATTTC. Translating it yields CASTPAATKNSQYF.

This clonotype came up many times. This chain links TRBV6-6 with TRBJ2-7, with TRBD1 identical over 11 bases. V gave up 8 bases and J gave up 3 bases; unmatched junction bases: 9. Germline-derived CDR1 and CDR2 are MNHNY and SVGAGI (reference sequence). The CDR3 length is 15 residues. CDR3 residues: CASLGQGAKLYEQYF. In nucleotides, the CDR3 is TGTGCCAGCTTAGGACAGGGGGCGAAGCTCTACGAGCAGTACTTC.

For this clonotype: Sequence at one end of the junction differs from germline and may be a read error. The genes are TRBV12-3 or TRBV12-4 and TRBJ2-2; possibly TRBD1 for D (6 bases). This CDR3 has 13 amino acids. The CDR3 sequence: CVTRGQYTGELFF. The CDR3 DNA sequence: TGTGTCACACGTGGACAGTACACAGGGGAGCTGTTTTTT.

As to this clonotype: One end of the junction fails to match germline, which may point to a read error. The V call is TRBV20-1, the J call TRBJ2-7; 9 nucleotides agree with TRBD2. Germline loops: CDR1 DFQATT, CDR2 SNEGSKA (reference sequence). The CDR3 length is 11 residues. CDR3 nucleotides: TGCAATGCTAGCGGGGTATACGAGCAGTACTTC. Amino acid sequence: CNASGVYEQYF.

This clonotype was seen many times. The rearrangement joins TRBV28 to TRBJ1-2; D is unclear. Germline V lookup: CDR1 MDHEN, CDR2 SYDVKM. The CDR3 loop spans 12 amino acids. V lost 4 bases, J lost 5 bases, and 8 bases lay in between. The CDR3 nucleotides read TGTGCCAGCAGTTATACTGGATATGGCTACACCTTC. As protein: CASSYTGYGYTF.

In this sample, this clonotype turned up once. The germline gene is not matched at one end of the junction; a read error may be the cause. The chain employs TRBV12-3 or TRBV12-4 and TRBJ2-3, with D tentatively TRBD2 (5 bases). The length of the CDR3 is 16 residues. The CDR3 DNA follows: TGTGCCAGCAGTTTACGCGGTAGGACTCGCACAGATACGCTGTATTTT. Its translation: CASSLRGRTRTDTLYF.

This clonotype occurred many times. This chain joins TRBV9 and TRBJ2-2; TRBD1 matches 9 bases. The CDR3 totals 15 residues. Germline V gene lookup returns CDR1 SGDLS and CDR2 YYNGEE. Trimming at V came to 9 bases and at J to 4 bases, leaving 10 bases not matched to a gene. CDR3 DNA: TGTGCCACCCGAAGGGGACAGGGCGGCACCGGGGAGCTGTTTTTT. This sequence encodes CATRRGQGGTGELFF.

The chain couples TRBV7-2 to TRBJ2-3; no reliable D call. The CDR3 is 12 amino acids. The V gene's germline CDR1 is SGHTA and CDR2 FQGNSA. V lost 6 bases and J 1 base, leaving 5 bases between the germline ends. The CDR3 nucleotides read TGTGCCAGCAGACGGGGCACAGATACGCAGTATTTT. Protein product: CASRRGTDTQYF.

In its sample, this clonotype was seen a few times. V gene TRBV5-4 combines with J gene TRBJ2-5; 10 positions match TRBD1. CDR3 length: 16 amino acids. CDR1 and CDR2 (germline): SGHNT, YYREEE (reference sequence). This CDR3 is CVSSLDGTGDRETQYF. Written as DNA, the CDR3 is TGTGTCAGTAGCTTGGACGGGACAGGGGACCGAGAGACCCAGTACTTC.

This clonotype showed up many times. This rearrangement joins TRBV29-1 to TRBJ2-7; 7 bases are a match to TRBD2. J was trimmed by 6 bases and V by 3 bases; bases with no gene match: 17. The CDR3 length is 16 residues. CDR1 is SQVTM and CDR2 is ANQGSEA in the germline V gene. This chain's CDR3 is CSVDDPGLAGVGEQYF. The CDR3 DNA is TGCAGCGTTGATGATCCGGGTCTTGCGGGAGTCGGCGAGCAGTACTTC.

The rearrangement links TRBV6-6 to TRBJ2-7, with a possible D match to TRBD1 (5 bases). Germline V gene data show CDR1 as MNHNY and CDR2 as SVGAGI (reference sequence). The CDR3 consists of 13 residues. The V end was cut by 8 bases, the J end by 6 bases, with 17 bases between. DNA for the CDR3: TGTGCCAGCTGCTGGGGCAGGTATGCCGAGCAGTACTTC. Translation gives CASCWGRYAEQYF.

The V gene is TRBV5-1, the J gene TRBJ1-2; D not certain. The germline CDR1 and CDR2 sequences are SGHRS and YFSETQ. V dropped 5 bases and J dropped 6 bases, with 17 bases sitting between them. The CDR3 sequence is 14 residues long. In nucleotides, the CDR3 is TGCGCCAGCAGGGCTGGGCCGGGAAACAATGGCTACACCTTC. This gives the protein CASRAGPGNNGYTF.

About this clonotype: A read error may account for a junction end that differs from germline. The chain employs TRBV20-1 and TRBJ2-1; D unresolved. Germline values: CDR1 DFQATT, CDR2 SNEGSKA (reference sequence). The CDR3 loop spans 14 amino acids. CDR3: CTARDLVGYNEQFF. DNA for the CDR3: TGCACTGCTAGAGATCTGGTCGGGTACAATGAGCAGTTCTTC.

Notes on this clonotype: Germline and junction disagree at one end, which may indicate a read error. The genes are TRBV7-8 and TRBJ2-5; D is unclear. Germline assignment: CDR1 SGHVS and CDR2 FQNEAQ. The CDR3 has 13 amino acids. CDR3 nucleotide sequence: TGTGCCAGCAGCTACCGGAGCCAAGAGGCCCAGTACTTC. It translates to CASSYRSQEAQYF.

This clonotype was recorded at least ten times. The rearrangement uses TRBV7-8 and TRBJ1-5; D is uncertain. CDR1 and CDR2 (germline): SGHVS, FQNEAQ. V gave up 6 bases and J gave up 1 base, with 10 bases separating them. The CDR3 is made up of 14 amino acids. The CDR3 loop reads CASSRVQSNQPQHF. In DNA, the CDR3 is TGTGCCAGCAGTAGGGTCCAGAGCAATCAGCCCCAGCATTTT. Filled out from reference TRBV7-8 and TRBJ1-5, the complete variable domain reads GAGVSQSPRYKVAKRGQDVALRCDPISGHVSLFWYQQALGQGPEFLTYFQNEAQLDKSGLPSDRFFAERPEGSVSTLKIQRTQQEDSAVYLCASSRVQSNQPQHFGDGTRLSIL.

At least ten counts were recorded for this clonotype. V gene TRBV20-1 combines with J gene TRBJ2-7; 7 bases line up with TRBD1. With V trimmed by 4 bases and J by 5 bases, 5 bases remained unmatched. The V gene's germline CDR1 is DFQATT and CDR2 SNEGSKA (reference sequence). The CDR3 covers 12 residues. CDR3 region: CSAIARGNEQYF. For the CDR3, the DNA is TGCAGTGCTATAGCCAGGGGGAACGAGCAGTACTTC.

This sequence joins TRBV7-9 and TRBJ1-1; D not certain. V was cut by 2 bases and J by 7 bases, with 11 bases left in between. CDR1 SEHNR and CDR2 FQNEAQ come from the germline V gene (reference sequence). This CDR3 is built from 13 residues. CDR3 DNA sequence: TGTGCCAGCAGCTTATATCCGGGCGGTGAAGCTTTCTTT. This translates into CASSLYPGGEAFF.